These 15 T cell receptor beta chains were sequenced from one sample in a study of cytomegalovirus exposure and HLA in healthy donors. A multiplex PCR was run with 60 Vbeta primers and 13 Jbeta primers. Measured with immunoSEQ multiplex PCR; TCRdb has only the in-frame clones, and not every one. The profile shows some 170,000 clones, approximately 78% of them singletons. Source material: PBMCs. The receptors here all came from a woman between 18 and 29 years old in good health and CMV-seronegative.

This chain uses TRBV13 with TRBJ1-2; D gene unclear. This CDR3 spans 14 amino acids. Per the germline V gene, CDR1 is PRHDT and CDR2 is FYEKMQ (reference sequence). Trimming cost V 4 bases and J 4 bases, with 13 bases left between them. CDR3 bases: TGTGCCAGCAGCTCGGCGGCGGCAGCCTATGGCTACACCTTC. This encodes CASSSAAAAYGYTF. Full variable domain (rest looked up from reference TRBV13 and TRBJ1-2): AAGVIQSPRHLIKEKRETATLKCYPIPRHDTVYWYQQGPGQDPQFLISFYEKMQSDKGSIPDRFSAQQFSDYHSELNMSSLELGDSALYFCASSSAAAAYGYTFGSGTRLTVV.

This clone has only one observation. The chain uses TRBV6-1 and TRBJ2-5, with 8 bases matching TRBD1. CDR3 length: 15 amino acids. Per germline, CDR1 MNHNS and CDR2 SASEGT. Unmatched junction bases numbered 1, after V lost 1 base and J lost 0 bases. CDR3 bases: TGTGCCAGCAGTGAAGGGGACAGGTACCAAGAGACCCAGTACTTC. Its protein product is CASSEGDRYQETQYF.

The chain has TRBV28 and TRBJ2-7; the match to TRBD2 covers 7 bases. The CDR3 spans 14 residues. With V trimmed by 3 bases and J by 3 bases, 5 bases remained unmatched. Looked up from germline, CDR1 is MDHEN and CDR2 is SYDVKM. CDR3 sequence: CASSFPGGSYEQYF. CDR3 nucleotides: TGTGCCAGCAGTTTCCCCGGCGGGAGCTACGAGCAGTACTTC.

The V gene is TRBV2, the J gene TRBJ2-6; 8 nucleotides match TRBD1. J gave up 0 bases and V 8 bases, and 3 bases lay outside the gene matches. Germline CDR1 and CDR2: SNHLY and FYNNEI. The CDR3 contains 15 residues. The CDR3 sequence is CASRTGSSGANVLTF. CDR3 nucleotide sequence: TGTGCCAGCCGGACAGGGTCCTCTGGGGCCAACGTCCTGACTTTC.

The chain couples TRBV7-9 to TRBJ2-3; 11 nucleotides align to TRBD2. The V gene end was trimmed by 5 bases and the J gene end by 6 bases; junction bases not matched to a gene: 10. Germline V gene data show CDR1 as SEHNR and CDR2 as FQNEAQ (reference sequence). The CDR3 consists of 16 residues. The CDR3 sequence: CASSLDLSGREDTQYF. CDR3 coding DNA: TGTGCCAGCAGCCTGGACCTTAGCGGGAGGGAGGATACGCAGTATTTT.

This clone was recorded once. J is TRBJ2-7 and V is TRBV13; 7 nucleotides match TRBD1. The CDR3 extends over 14 amino acids. J lost 4 bases, V lost 4 bases, and 7 bases had no gene match. CDR1 is PRHDT and CDR2 is FYEKMQ in the germline V gene (reference sequence). The CDR3 coding sequence is TGTGCCAGCAGCTCGCAGGGGGTATGGTACGAGCAGTACTTC. Translating it yields CASSSQGVWYEQYF.

The chain joins TRBV10-3 to TRBJ1-3, with 7 bases fitting TRBD1. This CDR3 has 17 amino acids. Germline CDR1 reads ENHRY; CDR2 reads SYGVKD. V was clipped by 3 bases and J by 1 base; unmatched bases: 9. The CDR3 loop is CAISERPEGASGNTIYF. The CDR3 DNA follows: TGTGCCATCAGTGAAAGACCGGAGGGGGCTTCTGGAAACACCATATATTTT.

This sequence joins TRBV4-1 and TRBJ1-5; TRBD1 matches at 7 bases. The germline V gene encodes CDR1 MGHRA and CDR2 YSYEKL. This CDR3 is 20 amino acids long. V lost 6 bases to trimming and J lost 4 bases; unmatched junction nucleotides: 24. In DNA form, the CDR3 reads TGCGCCAGCAGTCTTCGGGGCCCCACGCAGGGGGATCTTTTGAATCAGCCCCAGCATTTT. It translates to CASSLRGPTQGDLLNQPQHF.

This chain connects TRBV10-3 to TRBJ1-2; the match to TRBD1 covers 7 bases. The CDR3 loop spans 16 amino acids. Germline V lookup: CDR1 ENHRY, CDR2 SYGVKD. Trimming cost V 3 bases and J 1 base; bases outside gene matches: 8. This chain's CDR3 is CAISERTGLINYGYTF. Here the CDR3 DNA reads TGTGCCATCAGTGAACGGACAGGACTAATTAACTATGGCTACACCTTC.

This clone was recorded a few times. The chain joins TRBV13 to TRBJ2-1; unclear D gene. Germline lookup yields CDR1 PRHDT and CDR2 FYEKMQ (reference sequence). V lost 4 bases, J lost 12 bases, and 13 bases lay in between. The CDR3 covers 12 residues. The CDR3 is CASSSQSPGQFF. CDR3 nucleotides: TGTGCCAGCAGCTCCCAGTCCCCGGGGCAGTTCTTC.

This clone was seen only once. The J gene is TRBJ1-1, the V gene TRBV7-8; 7 bases map to TRBD1. The V segment lost 3 bases and the J segment 0 bases; nucleotides outside the gene matches: 4. The germline V gene has CDR1 SGHVS and CDR2 FQNEAQ. The CDR3 totals 15 residues. The DNA of the CDR3 is TGTGCCAGCAGCTTCTACAGGGGCTTGAACACTGAAGCTTTCTTT. Residues: CASSFYRGLNTEAFF.

The chain employs TRBV7-9 and TRBJ2-1; 10 nucleotides match TRBD2. V shed 1 base, J shed 3 bases, and the junction held 3 bases outside the gene matches. The CDR3 runs 16 residues. Per the germline V gene, CDR1 is SEHNR and CDR2 is FQNEAQ (reference sequence). The DNA of the CDR3 is TGTGCCAGCAGCTTAGGCCTAGCGGGAGTCTACAATGAGCAGTTCTTC. It encodes CASSLGLAGVYNEQFF.

CDR3 protein: CASSSTGAAGYTF. Here the CDR3 DNA reads TGTGCCAGCAGCTCAACAGGGGCGGCTGGCTACACCTTC. The genes are TRBV7-3 and TRBJ1-2; 7 bases align to TRBD1. This CDR3 comprises 13 residues. V lost 4 bases to trimming and J lost 7 bases; unmatched junction nucleotides: 6. Germline V gene data show CDR1 as SGHTA and CDR2 as FQGTGA.

V and J are TRBV4-2 and TRBJ2-1, with 7 positions matching TRBD2. Per the germline V gene, CDR1 is LGHNA and CDR2 is YNFKEQ. This CDR3 contains 16 residues. The junction had 6 bases not matched to a gene; V was cut back by 0 bases and J by 4 bases. CDR3 coding DNA: TGTGCCAGCAGCCAAGATCCCTGGGAGGGATACAATGAGCAGTTCTTC. It encodes CASSQDPWEGYNEQFF.

The chain couples TRBV5-1 to TRBJ2-5; D call uncertain. The CDR3 sequence is 13 residues long. Per the germline V gene, CDR1 is SGHRS and CDR2 is YFSETQ. The ends were cut back, 0 bases at V and 5 bases at J, with 8 bases in the middle. The CDR3 reads CASSLATRETQYF. The CDR3 DNA is TGCGCCAGCAGCTTGGCCACTCGGGAGACCCAGTACTTC.